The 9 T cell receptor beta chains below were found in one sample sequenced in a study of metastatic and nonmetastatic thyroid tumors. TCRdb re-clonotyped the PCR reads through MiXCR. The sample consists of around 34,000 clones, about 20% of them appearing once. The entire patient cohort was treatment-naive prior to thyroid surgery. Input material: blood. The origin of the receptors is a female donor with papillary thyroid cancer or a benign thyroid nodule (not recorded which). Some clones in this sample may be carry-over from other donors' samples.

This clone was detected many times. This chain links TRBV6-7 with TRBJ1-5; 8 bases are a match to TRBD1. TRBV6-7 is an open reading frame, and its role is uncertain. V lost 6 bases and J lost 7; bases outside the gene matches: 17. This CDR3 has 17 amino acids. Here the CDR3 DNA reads TGTGCCAGCAGCCCAACCCCAACTACAGGGGGAGAACAGCCCCAGCATTTT. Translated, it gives CASSPTPTTGGEQPQHF.

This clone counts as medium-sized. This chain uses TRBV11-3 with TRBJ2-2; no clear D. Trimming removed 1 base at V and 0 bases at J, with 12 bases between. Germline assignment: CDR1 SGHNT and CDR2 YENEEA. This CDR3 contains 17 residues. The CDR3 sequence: CASSLGGIRANTGELFF. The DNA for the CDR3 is TGTGCCAGCAGCTTAGGCGGCATACGCGCGAACACCGGGGAGCTGTTTTTT.

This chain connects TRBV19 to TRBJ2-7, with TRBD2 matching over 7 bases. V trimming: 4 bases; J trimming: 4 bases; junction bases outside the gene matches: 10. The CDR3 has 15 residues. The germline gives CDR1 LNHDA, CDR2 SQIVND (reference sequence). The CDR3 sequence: CASSTGGSLSYEQYF. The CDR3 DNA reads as TGTGCCAGTAGTACGGGCGGGAGCCTCTCGTACGAGCAGTACTTC.

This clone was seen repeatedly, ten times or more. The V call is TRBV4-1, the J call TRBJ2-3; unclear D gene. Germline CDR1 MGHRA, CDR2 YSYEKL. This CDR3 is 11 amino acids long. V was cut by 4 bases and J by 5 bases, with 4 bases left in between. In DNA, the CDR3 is TGCGCCAGCAGCCGGGGAGATACGCAGTATTTT. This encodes CASSRGDTQYF.

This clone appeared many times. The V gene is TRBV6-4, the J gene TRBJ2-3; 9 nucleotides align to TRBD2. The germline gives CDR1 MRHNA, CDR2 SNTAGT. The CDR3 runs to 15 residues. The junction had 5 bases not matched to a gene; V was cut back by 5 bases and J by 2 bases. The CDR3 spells CASSPSGVTTDTQYF. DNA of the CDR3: TGTGCCAGCAGTCCTAGCGGGGTGACCACAGATACGCAGTATTTT.

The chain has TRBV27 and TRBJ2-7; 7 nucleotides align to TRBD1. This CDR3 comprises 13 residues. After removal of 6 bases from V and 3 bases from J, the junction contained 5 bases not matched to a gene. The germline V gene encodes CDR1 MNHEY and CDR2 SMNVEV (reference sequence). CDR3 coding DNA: TGTGCCAGCAGACCCGGGACAGACTACGAGCAGTACTTC. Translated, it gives CASRPGTDYEQYF.

The CDR3 is CASRQGGKYEQYF. CDR3 DNA sequence: TGTGCCAGCCGACAGGGTGGAAAGTACGAGCAGTACTTC. The J gene is TRBJ2-7, the V gene TRBV6-1, with 7 bases that match TRBD1. CDR3 length equals 13 residues. Trimming at V came to 8 bases and at J to 4 bases, leaving 8 bases not matched to a gene. Germline assignment: CDR1 MNHNS and CDR2 SASEGT.

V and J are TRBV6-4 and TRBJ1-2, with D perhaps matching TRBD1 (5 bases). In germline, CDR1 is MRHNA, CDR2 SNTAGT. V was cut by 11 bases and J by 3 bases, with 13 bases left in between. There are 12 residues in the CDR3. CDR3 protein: CASGLGDYGYTF. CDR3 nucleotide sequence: TGTGCCTCGGGGCTGGGGGACTATGGCTACACCTTC.

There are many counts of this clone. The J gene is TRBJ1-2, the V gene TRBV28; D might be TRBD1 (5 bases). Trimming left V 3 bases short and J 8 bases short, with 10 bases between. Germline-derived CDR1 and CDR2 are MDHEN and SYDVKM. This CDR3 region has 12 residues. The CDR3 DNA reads TGTGCCAGCAGTTTCCTTGAGGGGGGCTACACCTTC. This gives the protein CASSFLEGGYTF.